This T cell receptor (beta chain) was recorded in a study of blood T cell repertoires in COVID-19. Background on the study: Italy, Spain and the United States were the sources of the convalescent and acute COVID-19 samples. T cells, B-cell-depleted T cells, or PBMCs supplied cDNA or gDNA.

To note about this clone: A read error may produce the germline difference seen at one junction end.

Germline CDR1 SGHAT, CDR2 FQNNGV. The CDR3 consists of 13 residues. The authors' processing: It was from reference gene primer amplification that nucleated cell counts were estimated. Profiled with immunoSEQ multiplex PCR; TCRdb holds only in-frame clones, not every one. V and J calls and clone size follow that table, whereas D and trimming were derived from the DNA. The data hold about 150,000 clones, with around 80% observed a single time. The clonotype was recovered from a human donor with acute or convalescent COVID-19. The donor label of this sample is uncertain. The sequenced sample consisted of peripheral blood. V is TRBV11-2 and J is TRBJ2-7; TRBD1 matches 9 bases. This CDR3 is CASSLVPSGQGVF. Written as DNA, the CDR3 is TGTGCCAGCAGCTTAGTTCCGTCGGGACAGGGAGTATTC.